The 10 T cell receptor beta chains listed next were all sequenced from one sample in a study of technical replicates of blood from several donors (TCRdb year 2017). Libraries were made using the immunoSEQ multiplex PCR assay. TCRdb mirrors the immuneACCESS table, restricted to in-frame sequences. Some clones are absent from its copies; in checked studies, under half trace to an unresolved V gene, and the reason for the others is unknown. This sample holds around 67,000 clones; around 87% were observed only once. In total, the top ten clones hold less than 6.5% of the sample. Material: PBMCs. These receptors came from a human donor in good health. Some clones in this sample may be carry-over from other donors' samples.

This chain links TRBV4-3 with TRBJ2-7; 9 bases fit TRBD2. From germline, CDR1 is LGHNA and CDR2 YSLEER. The CDR3 spans 16 residues. V was pared by 0 bases and J by 2 bases, with 5 bases of the junction left unmatched. The CDR3 spells CASSQDAGGLPYEQYF. The CDR3 DNA sequence: TGCGCCAGCAGCCAAGACGCGGGGGGGCTCCCCTACGAGCAGTACTTC.

The J gene is TRBJ1-1, the V gene TRBV5-5; D is ambiguous. Trimming shortened V by 0 bases and J by 11 bases, and 17 bases separated the two germline ends. The CDR3 runs to 14 residues. In germline, CDR1 is SGHKS, CDR2 YYEKEE (reference sequence). Written as DNA, the CDR3 is TGTGCCAGCAGCTTGGTGGGCCAAACAGTTGAGGCTTTCTTT. Translating gives CASSLVGQTVEAFF. Complete variable domain (other parts from reference TRBV5-5 and TRBJ1-1): DAGVTQSPTHLIKTRGQQVTLRCSPISGHKSVSWYQQVLGQGPQFIFQYYEKEERGRGNFPDRFSARQFPNYSSELNVNALLLGDSALYLCASSLVGQTVEAFFGQGTRLTVV.

The chain carries TRBV10-3 and TRBJ2-1; 10 bases agree with TRBD1. Germline loops: CDR1 ENHRY, CDR2 SYGVKD. This CDR3 has 11 amino acids. The ends lost 8 bases at V and 9 bases at J; junction bases unmatched: 1. The DNA of the CDR3 is TGTGCCATCGGGACAGGGGTTGAGCAGTTCTTC. Translating gives CAIGTGVEQFF.

V usage is TRBV7-6 and J usage is TRBJ2-5, with D possibly matching TRBD2 (6 bases). The CDR3 loop spans 13 amino acids. Trimming took off 6 bases at V and 4 bases at J, with 12 bases between the two ends. CDR1 and CDR2 (germline): SGHVS, FNYEAQ. CDR3 nucleotides: TGTGCCAGCAGATTCCCGGGGGTAGAGACCCAGTACTTC. It yields the protein CASRFPGVETQYF.

V is TRBV5-1 and J is TRBJ2-3; D unclear. CDR1 and CDR2 from the germline V gene are SGHRS and YFSETQ. The length of the CDR3 is 16 residues. Trimming pared 0 bases from V and 0 bases from J, leaving 11 bases between. CDR3 protein: CASSLAQALSTDTQYF. In nucleotides, the CDR3 is TGCGCCAGCAGCTTGGCCCAGGCGCTTAGCACAGATACGCAGTATTTT.

V gene TRBV9 combines with J gene TRBJ2-6, with TRBD2 as a possible D gene (6 bases). V lost 0 bases, J lost 1 base, and 8 bases lay in between. The CDR3 contains 16 residues. Germline loops: CDR1 SGDLS, CDR2 YYNGEE. The CDR3 nucleotides are TGTGCCAGCAGCGTAGTCGGGGGTTCTGGGGCCAACGTCCTGACTTTC. Protein product: CASSVVGGSGANVLTF.

The V and J genes are TRBV21-1 and TRBJ1-1; the table names TRBD1, a call not compared with the DNA. TRBV21-1 is a listed pseudogene. The CDR3 is 11 residues long. The CDR3 is CASSRDSEAFF. CDR3 nucleotides: TGTGCCAGCAGCAGGGACAGTGAAGCTTTCTTT.

Written as DNA, the CDR3 is TGCAGTGCGCTCGGGGCAGATACGCAGTATTTT. It is translated as CSALGADTQYF. V and J are TRBV20-1 and TRBJ2-3; D may be TRBD2 (5 bases). CDR1 is DFQATT, CDR2 SNEGSKA, per germline (reference sequence). The ends were cut back, 6 bases at V and 4 bases at J, with 8 bases in the middle. The CDR3 extends over 11 amino acids.

The chain has TRBV25-1 and TRBJ1-1, with 10 bases aligning to TRBD1. V lost 7 bases, J lost 4 bases, and 6 bases stayed unmatched. Germline V lookup: CDR1 MGHDK, CDR2 SYGVNS. This CDR3 region has 14 residues. This chain's CDR3 is CASTPDRGVTEAFF. The CDR3, as DNA: TGTGCCAGCACCCCGGACAGGGGGGTCACTGAAGCTTTCTTT.

V is TRBV7-9 and J is TRBJ2-7; a weak D match, TRBD2 (7 bases). V was pared by 9 bases and J by 0 bases, with 12 bases between. This CDR3 is built from 13 residues. CDR1 and CDR2 from the germline V gene are SEHNR and FQNEAQ (reference sequence). CDR3 bases: TGTGCCAGGGGGGGGCGGGGCTCCTACGAGCAGTACTTC. It specifies CARGGRGSYEQYF.